This entry is about one TCR beta chain. These data are taken from a study of CD8 T cells in Susac syndrome. V dropped 6 bases and J dropped 3; count of bases not matched to a gene: 10. Per the germline V gene, CDR1 is DFQATT and CDR2 is SNEGSKA (reference sequence). The CDR3 has 15 amino acids. The authors reverse transcribed about 0.5 to 1 ug RNA with random hexamers. TCRdb ran MiXCR on the immunoSEQ multiplex PCR reads and lists one entry per CDR3 protein. In the table there are about 190,000 distinct CDR3 sequences, approximately 94% of which are singletons. Patients with Susac syndrome fulfilled recently defined diagnostic criteria for definite or probable disease. FACS was used to enrich TEMRA cells, whereas the CD8+ and CD4+ T cells were obtained by negative isolation.

This chain links TRBV20-1 with TRBJ1-2, with 10 bases that match TRBD1. This clonotype was obtained from a human donor with Susac syndrome. Sequencing used CD4+ T cells from PBMCs. CDR3 DNA sequence: TGCAGTGCCAGGGACAGGGGACGTGTGGACTATGGCTACACCTTC. This encodes CSARDRGRVDYGYTF.